The entry below gives a single TCR beta chain sequence along with its context. The antigen is undetermined. Germline V gene lookup returns CDR1 MDHEN and CDR2 SYDVKM. The CDR3 is 14 amino acids. V was pared by 6 bases and J by 3 bases, with 8 bases of the junction left unmatched. The data derive from a study of T cell responses to AZD1222 COVID-19 vaccine. Overall study findings and caveats: The donor group comprised mostly white British people and more females; the analysis possibly underestimated clonal diversity.

Profiling relied on immunoSEQ multiplex PCR, and the TCRdb table lists in-frame clones only, not all of them. Of about 260,000 clones listed, 93% were seen once; the top ten hold less than 0.6%. The material sequenced was peripheral blood, taken on day 0 of AZD1222 vaccination. The chain links TRBV28 to TRBJ2-7; 7 nucleotides match TRBD1. The receptor was isolated from an adult in good health. The chain's CDR3 is CASSLRDRLYEQYF. As DNA, the CDR3 is TGTGCCAGCAGCCTCAGGGACAGACTCTACGAGCAGTACTTC.